Shown below are 10 T cell receptor beta chains from a single sample sequenced in a study of beta chain features in type 1 diabetes. Investigators reverse transcribed all isolated RNA, so they sequenced expressed TCRB transcripts. Produced via immunoSEQ multiplex PCR; TCRdb's table is partial and in-frame only. The sample records under 350,000 clones, about 7.8% being singletons. Sequencing was done on a sample of central memory CD4+ T cells from blood. These receptors were obtained from a woman aged 18 to 35 in good health.

This chain links TRBV13 with TRBJ2-7; TRBD2 matches 10 bases. V gave up 6 bases and J gave up 3 bases; unmatched junction bases: 8. CDR3 length: 15 residues. Germline values: CDR1 PRHDT, CDR2 FYEKMQ (reference sequence). The CDR3 sequence: CASSQWTSGNYEQYF. CDR3 in DNA: TGTGCCAGCAGTCAATGGACTAGCGGCAACTACGAGCAGTACTTC.

The CDR3, as DNA: TGTGCCATCAGTGCGTTGGGACAGGGGGTTAGCTACGAGCAGTACTTC. Translation: CAISALGQGVSYEQYF. The chain recombines TRBV10-3 with TRBJ2-7; 11 bases align to TRBD1. The CDR3 extends over 16 amino acids. The germline V gene encodes CDR1 ENHRY and CDR2 SYGVKD. The V and J ends lost 4 bases and 3 bases, in that order; junction bases with no gene match: 8.

There are many counts of this clone. The rearrangement joins TRBV21-1 to TRBJ1-3; the DNA was not used to check the table's D call, TRBD1. TRBV21-1 is noted as a pseudogene. This CDR3 has 15 amino acids. Written as DNA, the CDR3 is TGTGCCAGCACCGACGAAGTCAGGGTAGAAAACACCATATATTTT. Its protein is CASTDEVRVENTIYF.

There are many counts of this clone. V and J are TRBV7-2 and TRBJ1-2; unclear D gene. This CDR3 spans 14 amino acids. From germline, CDR1 is SGHTA and CDR2 FQGNSA. Trimming removed 5 bases at V and 1 base at J, with 11 bases between. The CDR3 coding sequence is TGTGCCAGCAGCCTCATTGGGGTTAACTATGGCTACACCTTC. Protein product: CASSLIGVNYGYTF.

The chain has TRBV4-1 and TRBJ2-5; D not resolved. The CDR3 extends over 13 amino acids. Germline V gene data show CDR1 as MGHRA and CDR2 as YSYEKL. V was cut by 1 base and J by 4 bases, with 7 bases left in between. The CDR3 sequence: CASSQVRVETQYF. Here the CDR3 DNA reads TGCGCCAGCAGCCAAGTTAGGGTAGAGACCCAGTACTTC.

A few counts support this clone. J is TRBJ1-4 and V is TRBV5-6; D is uncertain. CDR1 is SGHDT, CDR2 YYEEEE, per germline. The CDR3 is 15 amino acids. The germline V and J ends were trimmed by 2 bases and 5 bases, with 13 bases remaining between them. The chain's CDR3 is CASSLAGNGNEKLFF. The CDR3 coding sequence is TGTGCCAGCAGCTTAGCTGGAAACGGAAATGAAAAACTGTTTTTT.

This clone occurred a few times. CDR3 residues: CASSQLPPGNTDTQYF. CDR3 bases: TGTGCCAGCAGTCAACTCCCGCCTGGGAACACAGATACGCAGTATTTT. The rearrangement uses TRBV2 and TRBJ2-3; D is ambiguous. The germline V and J ends were trimmed by 5 bases and 2 bases, with 17 bases remaining between them. Germline lookup yields CDR1 SNHLY and CDR2 FYNNEI. The CDR3 sequence is 16 residues long.

This clone showed up many times. This chain connects TRBV15 to TRBJ2-6, with 10 bases identical to TRBD1. CDR3 length: 17 residues. After removal of 6 bases from V and 2 bases from J, the junction contained 7 bases not matched to a gene. Germline V gives CDR1 LNHNV, CDR2 YYDKDF (reference sequence). In nucleotides, the CDR3 is TGTGCCACCAGTCCGGGACAGGGGCGACCTGGGGCCAACGTCCTGACTTTC. Amino acid sequence: CATSPGQGRPGANVLTF.

In its sample, this clone was seen a few times. This chain links TRBV2 with TRBJ2-7; the D gene is possibly TRBD1 (6 bases). Germline CDR1 and CDR2: SNHLY and FYNNEI. The CDR3 runs to 12 residues. V shed 5 bases and J shed 8 bases, with 13 bases lying between them. The CDR3 loop reads CASSTQGWKQYV. The CDR3 DNA reads TGTGCCAGCAGTACCCAGGGGTGGAAGCAGTACGTC.

This clone showed up many times. The chain is built from TRBV2 and TRBJ2-1; D unclear. CDR1 is SNHLY, CDR2 FYNNEI, per germline. The V gene lost 4 bases and the J gene lost 0 bases, with 7 bases spanning the gap. The CDR3 totals 14 residues. CDR3 sequence: CASSADGSYNEQFF. The CDR3 DNA follows: TGTGCCAGCAGTGCGGATGGCTCCTACAATGAGCAGTTCTTC.